One sample yielded the 3 T cell receptor beta chains listed below, sequenced in a study of T cell responses to AZD1222 COVID-19 vaccine (dated by TCRdb to the early 2020s). Read against the paper, the sample's time point label means: baseline before first vaccination. The sample's treatment or condition label is to be understood as: meningococcal conjugate vaccine given as trial control. The library was built by means of the immunoSEQ multiplex PCR assay. Entries here come from immuneACCESS through TCRdb and include only in-frame sequences with V and J called. Some clones fail to appear in such tables; in the studies checked, an unresolved V gene covers under half of the shortfall, and the cause of the remainder is unknown. The table for this sample lists some 87,000 clones; 91% of them were counted only once. The biggest ten clones account for around 5% of the sample. Sequenced material: peripheral blood, taken on day 0 of MenACWY control vaccination. The receptors stem from an adult in good health.

V gene TRBV5-4 combines with J gene TRBJ2-5; 9 positions agree with TRBD2. The ends lost 0 bases at V and 5 bases at J; junction bases unmatched: 5. This CDR3 region has 15 residues. Germline CDR1 SGHNT, CDR2 YYREEE (reference sequence). CDR3 residues: CASSLGLAAPETQYF. CDR3 coding DNA: TGTGCCAGCAGCTTGGGACTAGCGGCTCCGGAGACCCAGTACTTC.

The chain is built from TRBV28 and TRBJ2-3, with 11 bases aligning to TRBD2. This CDR3 is built from 14 residues. The V gene end was trimmed by 7 bases and the J gene end by 7 bases; junction bases not matched to a gene: 7. CDR1 is MDHEN and CDR2 is SYDVKM in the germline V gene. CDR3 region: CASTISGGGNTQYF. The DNA of the CDR3 is TGTGCCAGCACCATTAGCGGGGGGGGAAATACGCAGTATTTT.

This sequence joins TRBV11-2 and TRBJ1-5, with D maybe TRBD1 (5 bases). CDR1 and CDR2 from the germline V gene are SGHAT and FQNNGV. CDR3 length: 15 residues. Trimming cost V 2 bases and J 0 bases, with 8 bases left between them. CDR3 sequence reads: CASSLNRNSNQPQHF. As DNA, the CDR3 is TGTGCCAGCAGCTTAAACAGGAATAGCAATCAGCCCCAGCATTTT.